This TCR beta chain came from a study of cytomegalovirus exposure and HLA in healthy donors. For the study at large: In terms of ancestry, the Caucasian-associated cluster contained about 80% of the roughly 360 genotyped donors.

This PCR relied on a set of 60 Vbeta primers and 13 Jbeta primers. The assay was immunoSEQ multiplex PCR, and TCRdb's table has in-frame clones only and misses some. The sample includes 85,000 to 100,000 clones, over 65% of them seen just once. Study observations and caveats: The study put 150 or so TCR beta chains on its list as cytomegalovirus-associated. A later analysis found that most CMV-associated TCR beta chains appeared HLA-restricted.

This cohort consisted of healthy bone marrow donors. This clone was seen more than once but under ten times. Antigen unknown. Sequencing was done on a sample of PBMCs. The receptor was derived from a man aged 55 to 70 in good health and CMV-seropositive.

The CDR3 region has the DNA TGTGCCAGCAGCTCCGACTGGGGCACCTACGAGCAGTACTTC. Its translation: CASSSDWGTYEQYF. The rearrangement links TRBV7-8 to TRBJ2-7; a possible D gene is TRBD1 (5 bases). CDR1 and CDR2 (germline): SGHVS, FQNEAQ. The CDR3 runs to 14 residues. Between the trimmed V and J ends, which lost 4 bases and 2 bases, there was a span of 12 bases.